The 8 T cell receptor beta chains below were found in one sample sequenced in a study. TCRdb reanalysed the 5' RACE reads using MiXCR and keeps one entry per CDR3 protein. The sample includes 55,000 to 70,000 distinct CDR3 sequences, 25% to 35% of them seen just once. The specimen sequenced was tumor-infiltrating memory CD4+ T cells sorted from the breast tumor. Documented subset: memory CD4+ T cells, CD4+CD45RO+CD25-. The receptors stem from a female donor with breast cancer.

This clonotype was detected a few times. The rearrangement uses TRBV28 and TRBJ1-2; D not resolved. This CDR3 is built from 12 residues. Trimming cost V 7 bases and J 5 bases, with 11 bases left between them. Per germline, CDR1 MDHEN and CDR2 SYDVKM. This chain's CDR3 is CASKREVYGYTF. CDR3 DNA sequence: TGTGCCAGCAAGCGGGAGGTGTATGGCTACACCTTC.

V is TRBV20-1 and J is TRBJ2-7; the match to TRBD2 covers 8 bases. With V trimmed by 3 bases and J by 7 bases, 8 bases remained unmatched. The CDR3 is 13 amino acids. Germline CDR1 and CDR2: DFQATT and SNEGSKA (reference sequence). CDR3 bases: TGCAGTGCTAGTCTTGCGGGAGGATTTGAGCAGTACTTC. Amino acids: CSASLAGGFEQYF.

This clonotype was counted between two and nine times. This chain joins TRBV4-2 and TRBJ1-2; D uncertain. Germline CDR1 reads LGHNA; CDR2 reads YNFKEQ. The CDR3 has 11 amino acids. Trimming removed 2 bases at V and 6 bases at J, with 4 bases between. The CDR3 DNA reads TGTGCCAGCAGCCAACGTGATGGCTACACCTTC. It translates to CASSQRDGYTF.

The genes are TRBV7-9 and TRBJ2-5, with 10 bases aligning to TRBD1. The CDR3 consists of 14 residues. CDR1 and CDR2 from the germline V gene are SEHNR and FQNEAQ (reference sequence). V dropped 5 bases and J dropped 3; count of bases not matched to a gene: 3. The CDR3 reads CASSRGQGEETQYF. In nucleotides, the CDR3 is TGTGCCAGCAGCCGAGGACAGGGGGAAGAGACCCAGTACTTC.

The chain joins TRBV7-2 to TRBJ1-1; D ambiguous. Trimming pared 5 bases from V and 4 bases from J, leaving 17 bases between. This CDR3 contains 15 residues. Germline V gene lookup returns CDR1 SGHTA and CDR2 FQGNSA. For the CDR3, the DNA is TGTGCCAGCAGCCTCCTTTGGGGTTTGGGCACTGAAGCTTTCTTT. The encoded protein is CASSLLWGLGTEAFF.

The chain couples TRBV3-1 to TRBJ2-7, with 7 bases aligning to TRBD1. The V gene end was trimmed by 1 base and the J gene end by 6 bases; junction bases not matched to a gene: 0. The CDR3 is 12 residues long. The germline CDR1 and CDR2 sequences are LGHDT and YNNKEL (reference sequence). The CDR3 nucleotides read TGTGCCAGCAGCCAAGCAGGGGGCGAGCAGTACTTC. This codes for CASSQAGGEQYF.

CDR3 sequence reads: CASSPTAQGFSGDTEAFF. In DNA, the CDR3 is TGTGCCAGCTCACCCACGGCTCAGGGCTTTTCCGGGGACACTGAAGCTTTCTTT. V is TRBV18 and J is TRBJ1-1; TRBD1 might be the D (5 bases). V gave up 3 bases and J gave up 3 bases, with 23 bases separating them. The germline V gene has CDR1 KGHSH and CDR2 LQKENI. The CDR3 is 18 amino acids.

The chain combines TRBV20-1 with TRBJ1-6; D perhaps matches TRBD1 (6 bases). Germline V gene data show CDR1 as DFQATT and CDR2 as SNEGSKA (reference sequence). The CDR3 runs to 15 residues. Trimming pared 5 bases from V and 9 bases from J, leaving 20 bases between. For the CDR3, the DNA is TGCAGTGCTGCACAGGGTTCGGGTAACGGTTCACCCCTCCACTTT. Protein product: CSAAQGSGNGSPLHF.